Shown below are 4 T cell receptor beta chains from a single sample sequenced in a study of blood T cell repertoires in COVID-19. Assay: immunoSEQ multiplex PCR; the TCRdb copy retains only in-frame clones and omits some. The data hold some 300,000 clones, with 90% observed a single time. Sample: PBMCs or T cells enriched from blood (not recorded which). All receptors come from a woman in her thirties who had been exposed to COVID-19.

This chain joins TRBV7-6 and TRBJ2-1; D not certain. The V and J ends lost 1 base and 0 bases respectively, with 7 bases between them. The CDR3 totals 15 residues. The germline CDR1 and CDR2 sequences are SGHVS and FNYEAQ. CDR3: CASSLGTDSYNEQFF. DNA for the CDR3: TGTGCCAGCAGCTTAGGCACTGACTCCTACAATGAGCAGTTCTTC.

The genes are TRBV5-4 and TRBJ2-2; no clear D. V was pared by 0 bases and J by 7 bases, with 10 bases between. CDR3 length: 14 amino acids. Germline V gene lookup returns CDR1 SGHNT and CDR2 YYREEE (reference sequence). The chain's CDR3 is CASSLGAGHGELFF. The CDR3 nucleotides read TGTGCCAGCAGCTTGGGGGCAGGTCACGGGGAGCTGTTTTTT.

The chain joins TRBV19 to TRBJ1-3; D not resolved. CDR1 and CDR2 (germline): LNHDA, SQIVND (reference sequence). V was shortened by 4 bases and J by 0 bases, with 10 bases between the two germline ends. This CDR3 is built from 15 residues. This CDR3 reads CASSSSTTSGNTIYF. The CDR3 coding sequence is TGTGCCAGTAGTAGTAGCACTACCTCTGGAAACACCATATATTTT.

The CDR3, as DNA: TGTGCCAGCAGTTTGAATTCAGGTTTTCACACTGAAGCTTTCTTT. Its translation: CASSLNSGFHTEAFF. V usage is TRBV6-4 and J usage is TRBJ1-1; D gene unclear. This CDR3 region has 15 residues. CDR1 MRHNA and CDR2 SNTAGT come from the germline V gene. The V end lost 5 bases, the J end lost 3 bases, and 16 bases lay between the germline ends.